In its sample, the clone carrying this T cell receptor (delta chain) ranks as large. Other DNA sequences of this sample code for an identical CDR3. V dropped 3 bases and J dropped 0; count of bases not matched to a gene: 9. The CDR3 length is 19 residues. Germline-derived CDR1 and CDR2 are GEAIGNYY and EKD. These data originate in a study of gamma-delta chains in newborns, infants, children. At the level of the study: Microbial exposure reportedly drives polyclonal innate γδ T cell expansion after birth.

TCRdb fed the reads to CATT. The repertoire holds about 4,500 delta-chain clones, with approximately 2.8% as singletons. The chain employs TRDV2 and TRDJ3, with TRDD3 matching 8 bases. Sample: blood. The clonotype was recovered from a child who was a newborn, infant or young child, either healthy, febrile or measles-vaccinated (not recorded which). This chain's CDR3 is CACDHTGGPRSWDTRQMFF. The CDR3 DNA reads as TGTGCCTGTGACCATACTGGGGGTCCCCGCTCCTGGGACACCCGACAGATGTTTTTC.